This TCR beta chain was captured by sequencing in a study of Graves' ophthalmopathy and Graves' hyperthyroidism. Only one count was recorded for this clonotype. RNA transcripts were the source from which TCR beta CDR3 regions were amplified. Scientists carried out first-round RT-PCR using HTBI primers and then a second-round multiplex PCR. One entry per CDR3 protein, called by TCRdb with MiXCR from the multiplex PCR reads. The sample contains roughly 410,000 distinct CDR3 sequences, approximately 15% of which appear only once. CDR1 is MNHNS, CDR2 SASEGT, per germline. CDR3 length: 15 residues. Trimming removed 0 bases at V and 8 bases at J, with 16 bases between.

The sequenced sample consisted of peripheral blood. The V gene is TRBV6-1, the J gene TRBJ1-2, with D possibly matching TRBD1 (5 bases). This TCR came from a woman between 18 and 29 years old with stable Graves' hyperthyroidism. The CDR3 nucleotides read TGTGCCAGCAGTGAAGCATTAGGGGCGCGTGGAGGCTACACCTTC. It is translated as CASSEALGARGGYTF.